This T cell receptor beta chain came from a study of blood T cell repertoires in COVID-19 (TCRdb year 2020). Turning to the overall study: The collaborator samples originated in the United States, Italy and Spain and spanned the acute and convalescent phases of COVID-19. The material from the prospective study consisted of cDNA or gDNA derived from T cells, B-cell-depleted T cells, or PBMCs. Subjects who had been exposed to COVID-19, were actively infected with it, or had recovered from it provided the deeply sampled blood TCRbeta repertoires that made up the dataset. The repertoires were made available in a free public database intended to serve as a resource for research on the immune response to SARS-CoV-2. The samples were drawn from two sources: the first 160 participants of the ongoing ImmuneRACE study, and 1,200 or so subjects contributed by 6 global collaborators. The sample metadata nearly always contained a de-identified subject ID, COVID-19 status, age in years and sex. Where available, HLA class I and class II types were taken from metadata supplied by the sample provider and were not determined by assay-based typing. What the research found in general, with its limitations: The quantity of clinical and demographic metadata differed by source and by participant and was supplied without curation.

V is trimmed back by 0 bases and J by 5 bases, and the junction contains 4 bases that no gene match accounts for. Counted from cysteine to phenylalanine, this CDR3 has 14 amino acids. Left in the record is the CDR3 DNA by itself, 42 bases read in frame from the first base. From the germline V gene, CDR1 is MNHEY and CDR2 is SVGAGI. A remark on this clone: What this receptor recognizes is not known. Within one base of it there is no much larger clone, and no base qualities were kept.

In the prospective study, participants were roughly 18 to 89 years old, resided in around 25 geographic areas of the United States, and were enrolled through a virtual design. In the prospective study, cohorts were assigned on the basis of participant-reported clinical history obtained from a screening survey and a study questionnaire. In the prospective study, whole blood, serum and a nasopharyngeal or oropharyngeal swab were collected from each participant by mobile phlebotomists. Participants in the prospective study had the option to provide additional blood draws and questionnaires over a roughly two-month period. Prospective study blood samples were shipped either frozen or at room temperature before DNA extraction. The immunoSEQ Assay, a bias-controlled multiplex PCR, was used to amplify TCRbeta CDR3 regions from genomic DNA. Processing in the source paper ran as follows. Nucleated cell counts per sample were estimated from amplification of reference gene primers within the assay. Sequence reads were collapsed and filtered to measure the absolute abundance of every unique TCRbeta CDR3 rearrangement. For each sample, productive Simpson clonality was calculated as the square root of Simpson's diversity index over productive rearrangements. TCRdb retrieved this table from immuneACCESS and kept in-frame rearrangements only. Not all clones are present; in checked studies, unresolved V genes account for under half, and no reason is known for the remainder. For V, J and clone size, that table is used; D and trimming come from the DNA. Counted in this sample were about 440,000 clones; 70% to 90% of them appeared once. The top ten clonotypes cover approximately 2% of the sample.

What was sequenced was PBMCs or T cells enriched from blood (not recorded which). This clonotype originated in a woman aged 18-29 years with acute COVID-19. The sequence joins TRBV6-5 to TRBJ2-7; TRBD2 lines up with 7 middle nucleotides. The sequenced DNA is TGTGCCAGCAGTTACTCGTCTCGGGGGGACGAGCAGTACTTC. Its coded protein is CASSYSSRGDEQYF.